This T cell receptor (beta chain) was observed in a study of blood T cell repertoires in COVID-19. This clone has ten or more counts. V was pared by 7 bases and J by 8 bases, with 20 bases between. This CDR3 contains 15 residues. Germline lookup yields CDR1 LNHDA and CDR2 SQIVND (reference sequence). TCRdb keeps only in-frame clones here, not all; method: immunoSEQ multiplex PCR. The sample lists around 75,000 clones, roughly 86% occurring once. Sequenced input: peripheral blood. The J gene is TRBJ1-4, the V gene TRBV19; possibly TRBD1 for D (5 bases). This sequence originates from a man aged 65-85 years with active COVID-19. CDR3 DNA sequence: TGTGCCAGTACCCCGGGGGGTAAAGGGAGAGAAAAACTGTTTTTT. Residues: CASTPGGKGREKLFF.